The following is a TCR beta chain sequence with its context. Antigen unknown. This specimen belongs to a study of a mutant IDH1 vaccine in newly diagnosed glioma. Study background: Treatment recipients were approximately 62% male and around 40% female, and their mean age was roughly 40 years. Most patients had received both radiotherapy and temozolomide, the prior options being radiotherapy, temozolomide, or both.

Specified time point: week 47, end of study. Every single dose of the vaccine, 300 ug of mutant IDH1 20-mer peptide, came with topical imiquimod. In weeks 1, 3, 5, 7, 11, 15, 19 and 23, patients were vaccinated. The assay was immunoSEQ multiplex PCR, and TCRdb's table has in-frame clones only and misses some. The table shows 30,000 to 40,000 clones, with 80% to 95% occurring only once. Looked up from germline, CDR1 is SNHLY and CDR2 is FYNNEI. With 4 bases removed from V and 1 base from J, the gap between germline ends came to 7 bases. The CDR3 spans 14 residues. The sequence came from a woman between 40 and 50 years old with glioma. V gene TRBV2 combines with J gene TRBJ2-2; D not certain. This sample comprised PBMCs, obtained from a glioma patient whose treatment included an IDH1 peptide vaccine. CDR3 sequence (DNA): TGTGCCAGCAGTGCTCCCTGGAACACCGGGGAGCTGTTTTTT. Translated: CASSAPWNTGELFF.